This paragraph reports one T cell receptor beta chain. The antigen is unknown. These data originate in a study of beta chain features in type 1 diabetes. The investigators reverse transcribed all of the isolated RNA, so they sequenced expressed TCRB transcripts. TCRdb's copy holds only in-frame clones and misses some; the assay was immunoSEQ multiplex PCR. This table has under 450,000 clones, around 13% appearing once. Study conclusions and caveats: Shorter TCRB CDR3s, moderately but significantly so, marked every one of the four CD4+ subsets in Type 1 diabetes patients. Fewer insertions but more deletions were seen at VDJ junctions in type 1 diabetes patients. A closer apparent resemblance between naive, central memory and Treg TCRB repertoires was seen in patients than in healthy donors. Overrepresentation of cells with high TCR expression could result from cDNA sequencing.

The CDR3 runs to 15 residues. Germline CDR1 and CDR2: MNHNS and SASEGT. V lost 4 bases, J lost 0 bases, and 11 bases lay in between. The sample consisted of naive CD4+ T cells from blood. The receptor was isolated from a young man in good health. The chain recombines TRBV6-1 with TRBJ2-3; D is possibly TRBD2 (6 bases). The CDR3 bases are TGTGCCAGCAGTGCACTCAGCGGGAGCACAGATACGCAGTATTTT. It specifies CASSALSGSTDTQYF.